This T cell receptor beta chain was observed in a study of cytotoxic CD8 clonotypes in ibrutinib-treated CLL. Measured with immunoSEQ multiplex PCR; TCRdb has only the in-frame clones, and not every one. The sample includes about 130,000 clones, 80% to 90% of them seen just once. The authors obtained roughly 2 micrograms of genomic DNA from cryopreserved PBMCs for TCR beta libraries. The V and J ends lost 2 bases and 2 bases respectively, with 10 bases between them. CDR3 size: 14 residues. Germline V gives CDR1 MNHEY, CDR2 SVGAGI. The source was PBMCs, collected after 24 months of ibrutinib treatment. This TCR was sampled from a human donor with chronic lymphocytic leukemia. The chain combines TRBV6-5 with TRBJ2-7; a possible D gene is TRBD2 (7 bases). CDR3 sequence reads: CASSYGGAAYEQYF. The CDR3 DNA reads as TGTGCCAGCAGTTACGGGGGGGCTGCCTACGAGCAGTACTTC.